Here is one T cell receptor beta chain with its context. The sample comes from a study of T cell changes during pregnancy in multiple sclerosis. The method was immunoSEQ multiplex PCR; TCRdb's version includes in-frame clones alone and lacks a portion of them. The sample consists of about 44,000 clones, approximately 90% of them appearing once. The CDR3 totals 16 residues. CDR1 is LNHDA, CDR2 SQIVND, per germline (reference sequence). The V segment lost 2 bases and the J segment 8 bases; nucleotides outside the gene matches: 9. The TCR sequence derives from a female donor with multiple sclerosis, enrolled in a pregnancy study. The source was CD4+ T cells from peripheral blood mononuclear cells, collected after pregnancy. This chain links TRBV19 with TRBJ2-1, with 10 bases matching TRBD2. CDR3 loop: CASSISRASGSDEQFF. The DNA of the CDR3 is TGTGCCAGTAGTATAAGTCGTGCTAGCGGGAGCGATGAGCAGTTCTTC.